A selection of T cell receptor beta chains follows, all from one sample in a study of beta chain features in type 1 diabetes. Profiling relied on immunoSEQ multiplex PCR, and the TCRdb table lists in-frame clones only, not all of them. The sample yields hundreds of thousands of clones, around 15% seen once. Sequencing was carried out using naive CD4+ T cells from blood. Source of these receptors: a young man in good health. Both conserved end residues are part of each CDR3. The order of the fields is D gene, V gene, clone size, J gene, CDR3 protein, CDR3 DNA. A D gene is named only where the DNA matches it firmly. The size entry is marked missing in some rows and otherwise reads once, few, many or a size class.

D gene: .
V gene: TRBV10-3
clone size: .
J gene: TRBJ2-7
CDR3 protein: CAISESGAGYEQYF
CDR3 DNA: TGTGCCATCAGTGAGAGCGGAGCCGGCTACGAGCAGTACTTC

D gene: TRBD1
V gene: TRBV7-2
clone size: few
J gene: TRBJ1-6
CDR3 protein: CASSLARQGRTYNSPLHF
CDR3 DNA: TGTGCCAGCAGCTTAGCACGACAGGGGAGAACCTATAATTCACCCCTCCACTTT

D gene: .
V gene: TRBV25-1
clone size: few
J gene: TRBJ2-5
CDR3 protein: CASSESRTVQETQYF
CDR3 DNA: TGTGCCAGCAGTGAATCCAGGACAGTCCAAGAGACCCAGTACTTC

D gene: .
V gene: TRBV29-1
clone size: .
J gene: TRBJ1-2
CDR3 protein: CRAGSGDGYGYTF
CDR3 DNA: TGCAGAGCAGGTTCGGGGGACGGGTATGGCTACACCTTC

D gene: .
V gene: TRBV15
clone size: .
J gene: TRBJ1-6
CDR3 protein: CATSSFQGGNSPLHF
CDR3 DNA: TGTGCCACCAGCAGCTTCCAGGGTGGTAATTCACCCCTCCACTTT

D gene: TRBD2
V gene: TRBV5-4
clone size: few
J gene: TRBJ2-3
CDR3 protein: CASSPGGGQGDTQYF
CDR3 DNA: TGTGCCAGCAGCCCCGGGGGGGGGCAAGGAGATACGCAGTATTTT

D gene: .
V gene: TRBV11-3
clone size: few
J gene: TRBJ2-7
CDR3 protein: CASSASGSSEQYF
CDR3 DNA: TGTGCCAGCAGCGCCTCCGGGAGCAGCGAGCAGTACTTC

D gene: .
V gene: TRBV28
clone size: .
J gene: TRBJ1-1
CDR3 protein: CASSLQHSGAFF
CDR3 DNA: TGTGCCAGCAGTTTACAGCATAGTGGAGCTTTCTTT

D gene: .
V gene: TRBV27
clone size: few
J gene: TRBJ1-2
CDR3 protein: CASSTRTALNYGYTF
CDR3 DNA: TGTGCCAGCAGTACCCGGACAGCCCTCAACTATGGCTACACCTTC

D gene: TRBD2
V gene: TRBV14
clone size: .
J gene: TRBJ2-2
CDR3 protein: CASSLRLAGATGELFF
CDR3 DNA: TGTGCCAGCAGCCTGAGACTAGCGGGAGCCACCGGGGAGCTGTTTTTT

D gene: .
V gene: TRBV6-6
clone size: .
J gene: TRBJ1-1
CDR3 protein: CASSYPGRGNTEAFF
CDR3 DNA: TGTGCCAGCAGTTACCCGGGACGGGGGAACACTGAAGCTTTCTTT

D gene: .
V gene: TRBV7-6
clone size: few
J gene: TRBJ2-6
CDR3 protein: CASSFWSVRGAGANVLTF
CDR3 DNA: TGTGCCAGCAGCTTTTGGTCAGTCCGGGGAGCTGGGGCCAACGTCCTGACTTTC

D gene: .
V gene: TRBV9
clone size: .
J gene: TRBJ1-6
CDR3 protein: CASSVVLGPNSPLHF
CDR3 DNA: TGTGCCAGCAGCGTAGTTCTGGGGCCTAATTCACCCCTCCACTTT

D gene: TRBD1
V gene: TRBV7-3
clone size: .
J gene: TRBJ2-7
CDR3 protein: CASSPRTGPYEQYF
CDR3 DNA: TGTGCCAGCAGCCCCAGGACAGGACCCTACGAGCAGTACTTC

D gene: TRBD1
V gene: TRBV7-8
clone size: .
J gene: TRBJ1-4
CDR3 protein: CASSAVHRGLPNEKLFF
CDR3 DNA: TGTGCCAGCAGCGCTGTGCACAGGGGGCTACCAAATGAAAAACTGTTTTTT

D gene: .
V gene: TRBV11-3
clone size: few
J gene: TRBJ2-2
CDR3 protein: CASSASQGNTGELFF
CDR3 DNA: TGTGCCAGCAGCGCCTCACAGGGGAACACCGGGGAGCTGTTTTTT

D gene: .
V gene: TRBV27
clone size: few
J gene: TRBJ2-2
CDR3 protein: CASSESWGTGELFF
CDR3 DNA: TGTGCCAGCAGCGAGTCTTGGGGAACCGGGGAGCTGTTTTTT

D gene: TRBD1
V gene: TRBV7-8
clone size: .
J gene: TRBJ2-5
CDR3 protein: CASSPGTGRIQETQYF
CDR3 DNA: TGTGCCAGCAGCCCGGGGACAGGGAGGATCCAAGAGACCCAGTACTTC

D gene: .
V gene: TRBV5-6
clone size: few
J gene: TRBJ1-2
CDR3 protein: CASSLAYRDGYTF
CDR3 DNA: TGTGCCAGCAGCTTGGCGTACAGGGACGGCTACACCTTC

D gene: .
V gene: TRBV19
clone size: .
J gene: TRBJ2-3
CDR3 protein: CASSIEGGRTDTQYF
CDR3 DNA: TGTGCCAGTAGTATAGAGGGGGGACGCACAGATACGCAGTATTTT

D gene: .
V gene: TRBV27
clone size: few
J gene: TRBJ1-1
CDR3 protein: CASSSWVLPNTEAFF
CDR3 DNA: TGTGCCAGCAGTTCCTGGGTCTTACCGAACACTGAAGCTTTCTTT

D gene: .
V gene: TRBV7-8
clone size: .
J gene: TRBJ1-4
CDR3 protein: CASSSQPPTGATNEKLFF
CDR3 DNA: TGTGCCAGCAGCTCACAACCACCCACAGGTGCAACTAATGAAAAACTGTTTTTT

D gene: TRBD2
V gene: TRBV6-5
clone size: few
J gene: TRBJ2-7
CDR3 protein: CASSYGLAGVEQYF
CDR3 DNA: TGTGCCAGCAGTTACGGTCTAGCGGGAGTCGAGCAGTACTTC

D gene: .
V gene: TRBV9
clone size: .
J gene: TRBJ2-7
CDR3 protein: CASSGRTAYEQYF
CDR3 DNA: TGTGCCAGCAGCGGACGGACGGCTTACGAGCAGTACTTC

D gene: .
V gene: TRBV7-9
clone size: .
J gene: TRBJ2-3
CDR3 protein: CASSPLGGVPDTQYF
CDR3 DNA: TGTGCCAGCAGCCCCTTAGGGGGGGTGCCAGATACGCAGTATTTT

D gene: .
V gene: TRBV7-9
clone size: .
J gene: TRBJ1-5
CDR3 protein: CASSIGVLGQPQHF
CDR3 DNA: TGTGCCAGCAGCATAGGGGTGCTCGGTCAGCCCCAGCATTTT

D gene: .
V gene: TRBV2
clone size: few
J gene: TRBJ1-3
CDR3 protein: CASSELGHSSGNTIYF
CDR3 DNA: TGTGCCAGCAGTGAACTGGGACACTCATCTGGAAACACCATATATTTT

D gene: .
V gene: TRBV5-4
clone size: few
J gene: TRBJ2-6
CDR3 protein: CASSPGTLSGANVLTF
CDR3 DNA: TGTGCCAGCAGCCCAGGGACACTCTCTGGGGCCAACGTCCTGACTTTC

D gene: TRBD1
V gene: TRBV5-1
clone size: .
J gene: TRBJ1-3
CDR3 protein: CASRGTGVIGNTIYF
CDR3 DNA: TGCGCCAGCAGGGGGACAGGAGTCATCGGAAACACCATATATTTT

D gene: TRBD1
V gene: TRBV19
clone size: .
J gene: TRBJ2-3
CDR3 protein: CASSIVQGATDTQYF
CDR3 DNA: TGTGCCAGTAGTATAGTACAGGGGGCTACAGATACGCAGTATTTT

D gene: .
V gene: TRBV21-1
clone size: many
J gene: TRBJ2-2
CDR3 protein: CASSNPDRGNTGELFF
CDR3 DNA: TGTGCCAGCAGCAACCCGGACAGGGGAAACACCGGGGAGCTGTTTTTT

D gene: TRBD1
V gene: TRBV7-2
clone size: few
J gene: TRBJ2-2
CDR3 protein: CASSLPDRGRSGELFF
CDR3 DNA: TGTGCCAGCAGCTTACCGGACAGGGGGAGGTCCGGGGAGCTGTTTTTT

D gene: TRBD2
V gene: TRBV4-1
clone size: .
J gene: TRBJ2-7
CDR3 protein: CASRRGLAGGRDGYEQYF
CDR3 DNA: TGCGCCAGCCGACGGGGGCTAGCGGGAGGGCGGGACGGCTACGAGCAGTACTTC

D gene: .
V gene: TRBV7-3
clone size: few
J gene: TRBJ1-1
CDR3 protein: CASSSRPQGTEAFF
CDR3 DNA: TGTGCCAGCAGCTCCAGACCGCAGGGCACTGAAGCTTTCTTT

D gene: .
V gene: TRBV28
clone size: .
J gene: TRBJ2-7
CDR3 protein: CASSTAGAGGDEQYF
CDR3 DNA: TGTGCCAGCAGTACCGCCGGGGCCGGCGGGGACGAGCAGTACTTC

D gene: TRBD1
V gene: TRBV4-1
clone size: .
J gene: TRBJ1-2
CDR3 protein: CASSQAGTGGDNYGYTF
CDR3 DNA: TGCGCCAGCAGCCAGGCCGGGACAGGGGGCGATAACTATGGCTACACCTTC

D gene: .
V gene: TRBV6-1
clone size: .
J gene: TRBJ1-4
CDR3 protein: CASRSPGATNEKLFF
CDR3 DNA: TGTGCCAGCAGGTCCCCAGGGGCGACTAATGAAAAACTGTTTTTT

D gene: .
V gene: TRBV7-9
clone size: few
J gene: TRBJ2-6
CDR3 protein: CASNPRRGTQSSGANVLTF
CDR3 DNA: TGTGCCAGCAACCCGAGGAGGGGGACACAATCATCTGGGGCCAACGTCCTGACTTTC

D gene: .
V gene: TRBV29-1
clone size: .
J gene: TRBJ1-2
CDR3 protein: CSVENPRPGGYTF
CDR3 DNA: TGCAGCGTTGAAAACCCCCGCCCAGGCGGCTACACCTTC

D gene: .
V gene: TRBV9
clone size: .
J gene: TRBJ1-1
CDR3 protein: CASSVGTAAGSEAFF
CDR3 DNA: TGTGCCAGCAGCGTAGGGACGGCAGCGGGGTCTGAAGCTTTCTTT

D gene: .
V gene: TRBV19
clone size: few
J gene: TRBJ2-1
CDR3 protein: CAVGGLSSYNEQFF
CDR3 DNA: TGTGCCGTCGGGGGACTCAGCTCCTACAATGAGCAGTTCTTC

D gene: .
V gene: TRBV2
clone size: .
J gene: TRBJ1-2
CDR3 protein: CASSENGIRGYTF
CDR3 DNA: TGTGCCAGCAGTGAAAATGGAATCAGGGGCTACACCTTC

D gene: .
V gene: TRBV2
clone size: few
J gene: TRBJ1-2
CDR3 protein: CASTPEGRNLYGYTF
CDR3 DNA: TGTGCCAGCACCCCGGAAGGCAGGAACCTTTATGGCTACACCTTC

D gene: .
V gene: TRBV18
clone size: few
J gene: TRBJ1-2
CDR3 protein: CASSTGQNYGYTF
CDR3 DNA: TGTGCCAGCTCGACGGGCCAGAACTATGGCTACACCTTC

D gene: .
V gene: TRBV6-1
clone size: .
J gene: TRBJ2-4
CDR3 protein: CASSDRTQGAKNIQYF
CDR3 DNA: TGTGCCAGCAGTGATCGGACCCAGGGAGCCAAAAACATTCAGTACTTC

D gene: TRBD1
V gene: TRBV7-3
clone size: .
J gene: TRBJ1-1
CDR3 protein: CASSLIGQGTMNTEAFF
CDR3 DNA: TGTGCCAGCAGCCTTATCGGACAGGGAACTATGAACACTGAAGCTTTCTTT